The 4 T cell receptor beta chains given below trace back to one sample, sequenced in a study of blood T cell repertoires in COVID-19. Generated by immunoSEQ multiplex PCR, the TCRdb table keeps only in-frame clones and is missing some. The sample gives fewer than 250,000 clones, 83% of which show up once; around 2.3% is in the top ten. What was sequenced was peripheral blood. The source is a woman aged 40 to 50 with active or convalescent COVID-19.

The J gene is TRBJ1-1, the V gene TRBV28; 11 nucleotides agree with TRBD1. The CDR3 length is 16 residues. Germline-derived CDR1 and CDR2 are MDHEN and SYDVKM. After removal of 5 bases from V and 1 base from J, the junction contained 6 bases not matched to a gene. The CDR3 spells CASSVRTGGRNTEAFF. CDR3 nucleotide sequence: TGTGCCAGCAGTGTCCGGACAGGGGGCCGGAACACTGAAGCTTTCTTT.

The gene calls are TRBV5-1 and TRBJ1-5, with TRBD1 matching 8 bases. J was trimmed by 2 bases and V by 1 base; bases with no gene match: 2. Germline-derived CDR1 and CDR2 are SGHRS and YFSETQ. This CDR3 spans 15 amino acids. CDR3 DNA sequence: TGCGCCAGCAGCTTGAGGGGACAGGGCAATCAGCCCCAGCATTTT. It codes for CASSLRGQGNQPQHF.

The chain carries TRBV25-1 and TRBJ2-3; 7 nucleotides align to TRBD2. V was pared by 1 base and J by 1 base, with 5 bases of the junction left unmatched. CDR1 is MGHDK, CDR2 SYGVNS, per germline. The CDR3 sequence is 16 residues long. Written as DNA, the CDR3 is TGTGCCAGCAGTGAATGGGGGGGTATGGGCACAGATACGCAGTATTTT. Protein: CASSEWGGMGTDTQYF.

The CDR3 bases are TGTGCCAGCAGTGACAGGACCGCTTTCTTT. Protein sequence: CASSDRTAFF. The chain couples TRBV6-2 or TRBV6-3 to TRBJ1-1; tentative D call: TRBD1 (6 bases). The length of the CDR3 is 10 residues. Trimming shortened V by 5 bases and J by 11 bases, and 9 bases separated the two germline ends. Germline V gene data show CDR1 as MNHEY and CDR2 as SVGEGT.